A selection of T cell receptor beta chains follows, all from one sample in a study of Graves' ophthalmopathy and Graves' hyperthyroidism. One entry per CDR3 protein, called by TCRdb with MiXCR from the multiplex PCR reads. The repertoire includes roughly 600,000 distinct CDR3 sequences, 35% to 45% of them detected once, and around 4% sits in the top ten. Sequenced: peripheral blood or thyroid tissue (not recorded which). The receptor set was obtained from an adult man with Graves' hyperthyroidism. Each CDR3 is given with its conserved first and last residue. Part of the rows lack a size; the others show once, few, many or a class for expanded clones.

j_call: TRBJ1-6
clone_size: once
v_call: TRBV28
cdr3_aa: CASSPSTGNRSPLHF

j_call: TRBJ1-1
clone_size: few
v_call: TRBV6-5
cdr3_aa: CASSYARGGGSEAFF

j_call: TRBJ1-2
clone_size: once
v_call: TRBV25-1
cdr3_aa: CASGAGERAPTF

j_call: TRBJ2-7
clone_size: many
v_call: TRBV11-2
cdr3_aa: CASSLEGTGNYEQYF

j_call: TRBJ1-1
clone_size: many
v_call: TRBV29-1
cdr3_aa: CSVRHGDTEAFF

j_call: TRBJ1-1
clone_size: NA
v_call: TRBV7-9
cdr3_aa: CASSLMGTGMSTEALF

j_call: TRBJ2-3
clone_size: NA
v_call: TRBV7-8
cdr3_aa: CASSLWPLAGLTDTQYF

j_call: TRBJ1-2
clone_size: many
v_call: TRBV5-1
cdr3_aa: CASSPGLMGQNYGYTF

j_call: TRBJ1-5
clone_size: NA
v_call: TRBV9
cdr3_aa: CASSAWIPGQGSNQPQHF

j_call: TRBJ2-5
clone_size: once
v_call: TRBV7-9
cdr3_aa: CASSLIAGGRQETQYF

j_call: TRBJ2-7
clone_size: many
v_call: TRBV7-2
cdr3_aa: CASSPQLGGSYEQYF

j_call: TRBJ1-2
clone_size: many
v_call: TRBV20-1
cdr3_aa: CSATQGVGYTF

j_call: TRBJ1-1
clone_size: NA
v_call: TRBV5-1
cdr3_aa: CASRGGQTEAFF

j_call: TRBJ2-2
clone_size: NA
v_call: TRBV11-3
cdr3_aa: CASSTNRGNTGELFF

j_call: TRBJ1-6
clone_size: few
v_call: TRBV10-2
cdr3_aa: CASSPKDRRSYNSPLHF

j_call: TRBJ1-2
clone_size: NA
v_call: TRBV29-1
cdr3_aa: CSVESGTNYGYTF

j_call: TRBJ1-1
clone_size: many
v_call: TRBV25-1
cdr3_aa: CASSGGDRSATFF

j_call: TRBJ1-1
clone_size: NA
v_call: TRBV7-3
cdr3_aa: CASSDRDRQLNTEAFF

j_call: TRBJ2-2
clone_size: NA
v_call: TRBV5-4
cdr3_aa: CASSWGLGTGELFF

j_call: TRBJ2-5
clone_size: NA
v_call: TRBV7-3
cdr3_aa: CASSFRDRGSRAETQYF

j_call: TRBJ1-1
clone_size: many
v_call: TRBV12-3/TRBV12-4
cdr3_aa: CASIMTVVGAEAFF

j_call: TRBJ2-3
clone_size: NA
v_call: TRBV29-1
cdr3_aa: CSVAAGERGWTDTQYF

j_call: TRBJ2-7
clone_size: NA
v_call: TRBV18
cdr3_aa: CASSPQGGQYEQYF

j_call: TRBJ1-1
clone_size: many
v_call: TRBV20-1
cdr3_aa: CSARGGYTEAFF

j_call: TRBJ1-1
clone_size: NA
v_call: TRBV11-3
cdr3_aa: CASSLGEYYNTEAFF

j_call: TRBJ2-2
clone_size: NA
v_call: TRBV29-1
cdr3_aa: CSVDGGGSGELFF

j_call: TRBJ1-1
clone_size: few
v_call: TRBV20-1
cdr3_aa: CSARRDSGNTEAFF

j_call: TRBJ1-1
clone_size: NA
v_call: TRBV30
cdr3_aa: CAWGGQGTEAFF

j_call: TRBJ1-4
clone_size: NA
v_call: TRBV5-6
cdr3_aa: CASSSEDRAPLNEKLFF

j_call: TRBJ2-1
clone_size: few
v_call: TRBV10-3
cdr3_aa: CAIRQFYNEQFF

j_call: TRBJ2-5
clone_size: NA
v_call: TRBV28
cdr3_aa: CASSLLGQGFGETQYF

j_call: TRBJ2-7
clone_size: few
v_call: TRBV10-3
cdr3_aa: CAISARDRRDHEQYF

j_call: TRBJ1-1
clone_size: many
v_call: TRBV7-3
cdr3_aa: CASSLTGRDTEAFF

j_call: TRBJ1-2
clone_size: few
v_call: TRBV12-5
cdr3_aa: CASGLDVGRIGGYTF

j_call: TRBJ1-2
clone_size: many
v_call: TRBV25-1
cdr3_aa: CASSSQGGTDYGYTF

j_call: TRBJ2-7
clone_size: few
v_call: TRBV4-1
cdr3_aa: CASSLRANRVGSYEQYF

j_call: TRBJ1-2
clone_size: many
v_call: TRBV29-1
cdr3_aa: CSGLPGQGSDGYTF

j_call: TRBJ2-7
clone_size: many
v_call: TRBV10-3
cdr3_aa: CAISELGEEQYF

j_call: TRBJ1-5
clone_size: many
v_call: TRBV12-5
cdr3_aa: CASGGDNSNQPQHF

j_call: TRBJ2-7
clone_size: NA
v_call: TRBV15
cdr3_aa: CATSSLEAGHPYEQYF